This T cell receptor beta chain stems from a study of Ad26.COV2.S vaccination and SARS-CoV-2 variants. Whole-study findings and limits: The TCR-based breadth and depth measures might underestimate overall T cell responses.

Germline-derived CDR1 and CDR2 are SGHRS and YFSETQ. V lost 0 bases to trimming and J lost 9 bases, with 13 bases between them. The length of the CDR3 is 15 residues. Only in-frame clones appear in the TCRdb table, and some are missing; sequencing was by immunoSEQ multiplex PCR. The sample carries 180,000 or so clones, roughly 85% recorded once. On this clone: Its antigen remains unknown.

The sequence was collected from a human donor who had recovered from COVID-19. The sample here was peripheral blood, taken after recovery from COVID-19. The chain carries TRBV5-1 and TRBJ1-6; tentative D call: TRBD1 (5 bases). The CDR3 is CASSLEGRVSSPLHF. Written as DNA, the CDR3 is TGCGCCAGCAGCTTGGAGGGCAGGGTCTCTTCACCCCTCCACTTT.